These 10 T cell receptor beta chains were sequenced from one sample in a study of T cell repertoires in cytomegalovirus infection (dated by TCRdb to between 2017 and 2020). This sample was sequenced with an Illumina HiSeq 1500. TCRdb redid the processing of the public reads, applying fastp at Q25 and MiXCR, and retained in-frame beta chains. Records with the same CDR3 protein are collapsed into one entry carrying the most frequent genes and DNA. This sample holds tens of thousands of distinct CDR3 sequences; roughly 28% were observed only once. Roughly three fifths of the sample goes to the ten largest clones. Reading the label with the study, this specimen's treatment or condition is: in vitro stimulation with specific CMV peptide epitopes to enrich CMV-specific T cells. Their recognized antigens are unknown. The sequencing here drew on CD8+ T cells from cultured PBMCs, taken from culture after CMV antigen stimulation. The receptors were gathered from a human donor in good health (CMV status not recorded). Some clones in this sample may be carry-over from other donors' samples.

The V gene is TRBV4-2, the J gene TRBJ2-3; a possible D gene is TRBD2 (6 bases). This CDR3 region has 15 residues. From germline, CDR1 is LGHNA and CDR2 YNFKEQ. The V end lost 0 bases, the J end lost 1 base, and 8 bases lay between the germline ends. The CDR3 coding sequence is TGTGCCAGCAGCCAAGATCCTAGCGGCACAGATACGCAGTATTTT. Encoded protein: CASSQDPSGTDTQYF.

The chain carries TRBV28 and TRBJ2-5, with TRBD2 as a possible D gene (5 bases). V lost 6 bases to trimming and J lost 0 bases, with 8 bases between them. Germline V gene sequence: CDR1 MDHEN, CDR2 SYDVKM. This CDR3 spans 13 amino acids. The CDR3 is CASRSTNQETQYF. For the CDR3, the DNA is TGTGCCAGCAGGTCGACTAACCAAGAGACCCAGTACTTC.

This clonotype was counted ten times or more. The chain has TRBV28 and TRBJ2-6; TRBD1 or TRBD2 may be the D gene (6 bases each). V was cut by 6 bases and J by 2 bases, with 17 bases left in between. CDR1 is MDHEN and CDR2 is SYDVKM in the germline V gene. The CDR3 loop spans 17 amino acids. The chain's CDR3 is CASSPEGGTPGANVLTF. The CDR3 DNA follows: TGTGCCAGCAGCCCCGAGGGGGGAACCCCTGGGGCCAACGTCCTGACTTTC.

The CDR3 loop is CASSGMGQSTHSYEQYF. CDR3 nucleotides: TGTGCCAGCAGCGGGATGGGACAGAGTACCCACTCCTACGAGCAGTACTTC. The rearrangement joins TRBV7-8 to TRBJ2-7, with 7 bases identical to TRBD1. The germline gives CDR1 SGHVS, CDR2 FQNEAQ. V lost 5 bases, J lost 0 bases, and 13 bases stayed unmatched. CDR3 length: 17 residues.

The chain has TRBV10-3 and TRBJ2-1; D is undetermined. Germline V gene data show CDR1 as ENHRY and CDR2 as SYGVKD. V lost 0 bases and J 10 bases, leaving 4 bases between the germline ends. The CDR3 spans 11 residues. The CDR3 DNA reads TGTGCCATCAGTGAGTCGACAGAGCAGTTCTTC. Protein sequence: CAISESTEQFF.

This clonotype was counted a few times. The chain uses TRBV6-2 or TRBV6-3 and TRBJ1-1; 8 bases are shared with TRBD1. CDR3 size: 14 residues. The J segment lost 0 bases and the V segment lost 7 bases, leaving 4 bases of the junction unmatched. Germline V gives CDR1 MNHEY, CDR2 SVGEGT. CDR3 amino acids: CASKRDRLNTEAFF. CDR3 sequence (DNA): TGTGCCAGCAAACGGGACAGGTTGAACACTGAAGCTTTCTTT.

This clonotype has a handful of counts. V is TRBV7-9 and J is TRBJ2-2, with 9 bases fitting TRBD2. This CDR3 contains 15 residues. CDR1 and CDR2 (germline): SEHNR, FQNEAQ (reference sequence). V gave up 3 bases and J gave up 2 bases; unmatched junction bases: 1. In DNA, the CDR3 is TGTGCCAGCAGCTTCGGGACTAGCAACACCGGGGAGCTGTTTTTT. Its translation: CASSFGTSNTGELFF.

This rearrangement joins TRBV4-2 to TRBJ2-7; D is perhaps TRBD1 (5 bases). The CDR3 has 13 residues. Germline lookup yields CDR1 LGHNA and CDR2 YNFKEQ. The V gene lost 0 bases and the J gene lost 5 bases, with 8 bases spanning the gap. CDR3 DNA: TGTGCCAGCAGCCAAGAAAGCAGGGACGAGCAGTACTTC. Its translation is CASSQESRDEQYF.

The V and J genes are TRBV27 and TRBJ1-3; possibly TRBD1 for D (5 bases). CDR1 MNHEY and CDR2 SMNVEV come from the germline V gene (reference sequence). The CDR3 totals 14 residues. Trimming removed 4 bases at V and 3 bases at J, with 10 bases between. CDR3 nucleotides: TGTGCCAGCAGTTACTCTAGGGGTGGAAACACCATATATTTT. This translates into CASSYSRGGNTIYF.

In this sample, this clonotype turned up a few times. The genes are TRBV7-9 and TRBJ2-7; D assignment may be TRBD1 or TRBD2 (5 bases each). Germline V gives CDR1 SEHNR, CDR2 FQNEAQ (reference sequence). This CDR3 spans 15 amino acids. V shed 5 bases and J shed 3 bases, with 17 bases lying between them. The CDR3 region has the DNA TGTGCCAGCAGCCCACGGGGAACTAGGGGCTACGAGCAGTACTTC. Translated: CASSPRGTRGYEQYF.